This record covers a single T cell receptor (beta chain). The CDR3 length is 17 residues. This entry comes from a study of patients and donors after allogeneic stem cell transplantation. Using its own MiXCR run on the RT-PCR reads, TCRdb lists one record per CDR3 protein. The sample has under 200,000 distinct CDR3 sequences, 30% seen once; the top ten hold around 3.3%. The origin of this receptor is a human donor who was either an allogeneic HSCT recipient or a stem cell or donor lymphocyte infusion donor (not recorded which). It is not recorded whose cells these are; they may come from a transplant donor. The sample consisted of blood, either unsorted or a sorted T cell fraction (not recorded which). J is TRBJ2-2 and V is TRBV21-1; TRBD2, as called in the table, went unchecked against the DNA. TRBV21-1 is shown as a pseudogene. The CDR3 coding sequence is TGTGCCAGCAGCACCACTAGCGGGAGGGCGAGTACCGGGGAGCTGTTTTTT. Protein sequence: CASSTTSGRASTGELFF.